This T cell receptor (beta chain) was captured by sequencing in a study (dated by TCRdb to 2014 to 2015). General notes on the study: The study set out to test whether tumor-infiltrating Tregs in breast cancer get recruited from blood Tregs or are instead converted in situ from other CD4+ T cell subsets.

The CDR3 covers 12 residues, taking in both the cysteine and the phenylalanine. Only CDR3 DNA is held: 36 bases, read in frame from base 1. The germline V gene encodes CDR1 SGDLS and CDR2 YYNGEE. V was cut back by 3 bases and J by 9 bases, leaving a gap of 10 bases between them. In regard to this clonotype: No antigen is known for it. No much larger clonotype is one base removed from it; base qualities were not supplied.

Study-wide conclusions, independent of this receptor: The validation in the larger cohort was limited to a single TCR beta V-J rearrangement instead of whole repertoires. Tumor memory CD4+ T cell TCR gene usage was found to cluster with blood and lymph node memory CD4+ cells and with lymph node naive CD4+ cells. The greatest overlap of tumor-infiltrating Treg TCR alpha and beta sequences was with tumor naive CD4+ T cells, followed next by blood naive CD4+ T cells.

Memory CD4+ T cells were isolated as CD4+CD45RO+CD25- cells. Tregs, naive and memory CD4+ T cells from tumor, blood and ipsilateral draining lymph nodes of a few breast cancer patients underwent full-length TCR alpha and beta sequencing. Mononuclear cells from lymph nodes or over 45 ml of peripheral blood were isolated by Ficoll density gradient centrifugation. Sorted cell populations were confirmed by FACS to exceed 90% purity. Full-length TCR variable regions were amplified by 5' RACE PCR with constant-region reverse primers, and semi-nested PCR with Nested Universal Primer A was subsequently performed. Using the ReliaPrep RNA Cell Miniprep System, total RNA was extracted, and the SMARTer RACE 5'/3' Kit was then used to reverse transcribe the RNA into 5'RACE-ready cDNA. Multiplex adaptors were used to barcode full-length TCR alpha and beta libraries, and the barcoded libraries were sequenced on an Illumina MiSeq. Concerning the study's data processing: Sequencing data were pooled across the five patients for each of nine subset-tissue groups and compared by unsupervised clustering of TCR gene usage. The Morisita-Horn index was used to calculate repertoire similarity, with shared sequences weighted by how much each contributed to each repertoire. The raw public reads went through TCRdb reprocessing: fastp at Q25, MiXCR clone calling, in-frame beta chains kept. Rows matching on CDR3 protein sequence are summarized as one entry with the most common DNA and genes. The V and J calls were determined by TCRdb, not by the authors. The table for this sample lists tens of thousands of distinct CDR3 sequences; around a quarter of them were counted only once. Roughly 4% of the sample comes from the top ten.

In this chain, TRBV9 is recombined with TRBJ2-1; no D gene is confidently identified. The TCR originated in a female donor with breast cancer. The sample taken for sequencing was memory CD4+ T cells sorted from blood. The cell subset or site label here, explained by the study, means: memory CD4+ T cells, CD4+CD45RO+CD25-. The CDR3: CASSAPEGEQFF. The DNA is TGTGCCAGCAGCGCCCCCGAAGGTGAGCAGTTCTTC.